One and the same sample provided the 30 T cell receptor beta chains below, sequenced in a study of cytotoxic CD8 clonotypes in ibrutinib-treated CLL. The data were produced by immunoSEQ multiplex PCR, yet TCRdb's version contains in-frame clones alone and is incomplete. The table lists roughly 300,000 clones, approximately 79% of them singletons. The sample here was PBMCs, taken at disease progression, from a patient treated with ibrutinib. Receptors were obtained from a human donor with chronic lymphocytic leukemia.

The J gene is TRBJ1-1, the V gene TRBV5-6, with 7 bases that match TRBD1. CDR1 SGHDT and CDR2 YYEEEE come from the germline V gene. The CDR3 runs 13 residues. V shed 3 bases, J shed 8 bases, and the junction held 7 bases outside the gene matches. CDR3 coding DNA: TGTGCCAGCAGCTCGGGACAGCTGGGGGAAGCTTTCTTT. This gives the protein CASSSGQLGEAFF.

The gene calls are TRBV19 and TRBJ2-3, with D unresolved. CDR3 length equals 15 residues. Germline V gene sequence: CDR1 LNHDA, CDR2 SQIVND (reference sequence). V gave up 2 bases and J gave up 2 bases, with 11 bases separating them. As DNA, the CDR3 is TGTGCCAGTAGTATAACATTCGAGTCCACAGATACGCAGTATTTT. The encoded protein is CASSITFESTDTQYF.

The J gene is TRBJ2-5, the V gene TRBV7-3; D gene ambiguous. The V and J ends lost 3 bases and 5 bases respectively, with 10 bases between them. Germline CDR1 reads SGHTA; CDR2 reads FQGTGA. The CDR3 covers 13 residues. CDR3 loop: CASSFGLWETQYF. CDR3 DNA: TGTGCCAGCAGCTTTGGGCTGTGGGAGACCCAGTACTTC.

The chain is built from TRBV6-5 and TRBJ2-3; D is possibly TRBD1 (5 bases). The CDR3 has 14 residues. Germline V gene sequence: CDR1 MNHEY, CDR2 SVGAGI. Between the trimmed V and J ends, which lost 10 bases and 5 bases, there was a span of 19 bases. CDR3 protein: CAIRAQVTGDTQYF. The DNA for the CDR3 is TGTGCCATCAGGGCTCAGGTTACCGGAGATACGCAGTATTTT.

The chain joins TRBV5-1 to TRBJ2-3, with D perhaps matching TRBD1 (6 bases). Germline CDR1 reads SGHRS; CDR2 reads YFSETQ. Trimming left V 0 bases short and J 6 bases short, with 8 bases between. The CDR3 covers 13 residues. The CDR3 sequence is CASSLVGHDTQYF. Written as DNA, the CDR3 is TGCGCCAGCAGCTTGGTGGGACACGATACGCAGTATTTT. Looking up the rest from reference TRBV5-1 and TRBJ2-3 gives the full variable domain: KAGVTQTPRYLIKTRGQQVTLSCSPISGHRSVSWYQQTPGQGLQFLFEYFSETQRNKGNFPGRFSGRQFSNSRSEMNVSTLELGDSALYLCASSLVGHDTQYFGPGTRLTVL.

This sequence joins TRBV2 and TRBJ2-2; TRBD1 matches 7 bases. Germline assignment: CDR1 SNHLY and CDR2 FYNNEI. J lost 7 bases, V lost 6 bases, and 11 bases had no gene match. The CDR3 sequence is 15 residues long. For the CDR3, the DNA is TGTGCCAGCAGCAGACAGGGTATCAGTCGCGGGGAGCTGTTTTTT. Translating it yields CASSRQGISRGELFF.

The CDR3 coding sequence is TGCGCCAGCAGCCAATTTAGGCACCCCAGGGGCTCCTACGAGCAGTACTTC. It is translated as CASSQFRHPRGSYEQYF. The chain combines TRBV4-1 with TRBJ2-7, with D possibly TRBD1 on 6 matching bases. With 2 bases removed from V and 0 bases from J, the gap between germline ends came to 17 bases. The CDR3 has 17 amino acids. Germline loops: CDR1 MGHRA, CDR2 YSYEKL.

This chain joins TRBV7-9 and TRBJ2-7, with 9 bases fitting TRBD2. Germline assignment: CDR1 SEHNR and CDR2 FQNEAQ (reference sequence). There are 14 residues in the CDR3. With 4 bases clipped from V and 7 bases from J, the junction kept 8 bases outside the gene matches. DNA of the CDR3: TGTGCCAGCAGCTCCCCTAGCGGGGTCGGAGAGCAGTACTTC. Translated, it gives CASSSPSGVGEQYF.

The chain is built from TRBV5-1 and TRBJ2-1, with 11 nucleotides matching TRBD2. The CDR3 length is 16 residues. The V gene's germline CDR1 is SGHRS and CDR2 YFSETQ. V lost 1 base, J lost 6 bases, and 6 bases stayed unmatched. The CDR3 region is CASSLRLAGYFNEQFF. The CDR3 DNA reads TGCGCCAGCAGCTTGAGACTAGCGGGGTACTTCAATGAGCAGTTCTTC.

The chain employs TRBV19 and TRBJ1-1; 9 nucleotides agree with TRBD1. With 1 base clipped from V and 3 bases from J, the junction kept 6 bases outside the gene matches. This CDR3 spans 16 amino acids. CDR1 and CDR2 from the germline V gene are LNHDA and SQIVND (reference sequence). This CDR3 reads CASSIAGQGPDTEAFF. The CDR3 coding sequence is TGTGCCAGTAGTATAGCTGGACAGGGGCCAGACACTGAAGCTTTCTTT.

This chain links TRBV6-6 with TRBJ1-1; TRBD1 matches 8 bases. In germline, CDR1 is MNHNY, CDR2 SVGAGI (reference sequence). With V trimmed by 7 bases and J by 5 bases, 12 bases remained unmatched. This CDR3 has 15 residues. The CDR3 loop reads CASKAGTGPWTEAFF. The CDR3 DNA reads TGTGCCAGCAAGGCGGGGACAGGACCGTGGACTGAAGCTTTCTTT.

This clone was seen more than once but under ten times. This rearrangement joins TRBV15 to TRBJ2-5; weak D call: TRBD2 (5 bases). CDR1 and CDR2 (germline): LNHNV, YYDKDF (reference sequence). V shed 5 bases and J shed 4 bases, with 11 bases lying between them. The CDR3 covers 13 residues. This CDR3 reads CATSADFVETQYF. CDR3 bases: TGTGCCACCAGCGCGGACTTTGTAGAGACCCAGTACTTC.

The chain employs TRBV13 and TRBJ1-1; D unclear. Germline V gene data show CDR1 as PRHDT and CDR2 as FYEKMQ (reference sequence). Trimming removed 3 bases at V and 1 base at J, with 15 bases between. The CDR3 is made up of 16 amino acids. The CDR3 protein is CASSFKGPDRNTEAFF. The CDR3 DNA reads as TGTGCCAGCAGCTTTAAAGGGCCGGATAGGAACACTGAAGCTTTCTTT.

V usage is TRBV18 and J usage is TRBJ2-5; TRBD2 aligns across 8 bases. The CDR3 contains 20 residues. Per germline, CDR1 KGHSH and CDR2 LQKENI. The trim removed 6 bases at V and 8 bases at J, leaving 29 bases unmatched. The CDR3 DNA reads TGTGCCAGCTCCCGTGGGACATCGGGAGGACTAGCACCACGTCATGATACCCAGTACTTC. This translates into CASSRGTSGGLAPRHDTQYF.

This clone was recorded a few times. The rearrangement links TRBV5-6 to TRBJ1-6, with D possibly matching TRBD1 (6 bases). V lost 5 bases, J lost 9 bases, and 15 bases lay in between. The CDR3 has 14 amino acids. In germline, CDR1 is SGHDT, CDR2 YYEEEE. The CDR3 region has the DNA TGTGCCAGCAGACCCTGGGGGGGCATTTCACCCCTCCACTTT. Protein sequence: CASRPWGGISPLHF.

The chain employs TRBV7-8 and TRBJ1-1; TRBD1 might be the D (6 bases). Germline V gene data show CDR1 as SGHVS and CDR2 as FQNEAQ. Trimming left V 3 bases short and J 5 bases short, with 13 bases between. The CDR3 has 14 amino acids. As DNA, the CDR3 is TGTGCCAGCAGCTTCGGCAGGGGTTCGACTGAAGCTTTCTTT. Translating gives CASSFGRGSTEAFF.

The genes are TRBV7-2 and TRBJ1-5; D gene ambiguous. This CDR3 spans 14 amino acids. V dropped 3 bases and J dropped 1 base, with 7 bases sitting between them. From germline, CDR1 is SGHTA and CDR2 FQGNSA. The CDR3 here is CASSFESSNQPQHF. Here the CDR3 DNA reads TGTGCCAGCAGCTTCGAGTCCAGCAATCAGCCCCAGCATTTT.

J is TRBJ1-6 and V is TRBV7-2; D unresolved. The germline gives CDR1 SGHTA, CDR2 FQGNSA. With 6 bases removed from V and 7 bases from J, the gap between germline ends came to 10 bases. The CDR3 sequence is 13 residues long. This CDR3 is CASRTGRNSPLHF. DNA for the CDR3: TGTGCCAGCAGGACCGGACGGAATTCACCCCTCCACTTT.

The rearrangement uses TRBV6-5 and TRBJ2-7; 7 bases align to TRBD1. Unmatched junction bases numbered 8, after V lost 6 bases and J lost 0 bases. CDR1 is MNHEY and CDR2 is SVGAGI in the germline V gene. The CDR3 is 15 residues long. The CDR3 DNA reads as TGTGCCAGCAGCAGGACAGGATCATCCTCCTACGAGCAGTACTTC. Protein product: CASSRTGSSSYEQYF.

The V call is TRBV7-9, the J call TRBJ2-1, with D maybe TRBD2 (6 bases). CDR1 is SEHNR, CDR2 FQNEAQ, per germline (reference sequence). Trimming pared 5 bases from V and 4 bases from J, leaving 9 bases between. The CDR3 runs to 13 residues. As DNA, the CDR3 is TGTGCCAGCAGCCTCGGGACTTACAATGAGCAGTTCTTC. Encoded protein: CASSLGTYNEQFF.

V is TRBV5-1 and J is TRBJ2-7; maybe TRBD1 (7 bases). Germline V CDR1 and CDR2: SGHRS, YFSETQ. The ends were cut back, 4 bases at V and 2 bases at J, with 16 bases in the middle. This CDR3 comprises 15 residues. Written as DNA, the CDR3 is TGCGCCAGCAGCACCCTCCAGGGGGGTCCCTACGAGCAGTACTTC. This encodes CASSTLQGGPYEQYF.

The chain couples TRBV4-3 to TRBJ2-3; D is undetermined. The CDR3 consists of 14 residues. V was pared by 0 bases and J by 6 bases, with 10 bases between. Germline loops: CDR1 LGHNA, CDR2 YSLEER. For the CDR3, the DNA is TGCGCCAGCAGCCAAGACTTGGTGGGGGATACGCAGTATTTT. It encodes CASSQDLVGDTQYF.

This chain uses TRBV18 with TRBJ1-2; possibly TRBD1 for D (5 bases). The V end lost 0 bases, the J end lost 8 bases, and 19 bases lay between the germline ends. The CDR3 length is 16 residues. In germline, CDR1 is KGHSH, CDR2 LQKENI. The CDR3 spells CASSPPFTGGSEGYTF. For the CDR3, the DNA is TGTGCCAGCTCACCACCATTTACGGGGGGTTCGGAAGGCTACACCTTC. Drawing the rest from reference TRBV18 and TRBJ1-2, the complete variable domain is NAGVMQNPRHLVRRRGQEARLRCSPMKGHSHVYWYRQLPEEGLKFMVYLQKENIIDESGMPKERFSAEFPKEGPSILRIQQVVRGDSAAYFCASSPPFTGGSEGYTFGSGTRLTVV.

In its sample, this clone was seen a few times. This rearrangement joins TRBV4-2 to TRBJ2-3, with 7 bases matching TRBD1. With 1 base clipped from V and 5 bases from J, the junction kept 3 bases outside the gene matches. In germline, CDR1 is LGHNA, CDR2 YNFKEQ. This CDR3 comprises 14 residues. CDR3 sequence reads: CASSQGQGVDTQYF. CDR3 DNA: TGTGCCAGCAGCCAAGGACAGGGAGTAGATACGCAGTATTTT.

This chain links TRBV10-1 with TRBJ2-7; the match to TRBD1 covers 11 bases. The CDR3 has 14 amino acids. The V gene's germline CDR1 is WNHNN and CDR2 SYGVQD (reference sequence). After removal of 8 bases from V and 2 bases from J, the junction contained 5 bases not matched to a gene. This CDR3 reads CASSGQGATYEQYF. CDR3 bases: TGCGCCAGCTCCGGACAGGGGGCAACCTACGAGCAGTACTTC.

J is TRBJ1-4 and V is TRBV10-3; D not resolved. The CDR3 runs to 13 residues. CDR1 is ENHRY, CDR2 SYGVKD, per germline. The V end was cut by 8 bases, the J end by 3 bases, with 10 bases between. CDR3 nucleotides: TGTGCCATCGGTGGGGTTCCTAATGAAAAACTGTTTTTT. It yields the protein CAIGGVPNEKLFF.

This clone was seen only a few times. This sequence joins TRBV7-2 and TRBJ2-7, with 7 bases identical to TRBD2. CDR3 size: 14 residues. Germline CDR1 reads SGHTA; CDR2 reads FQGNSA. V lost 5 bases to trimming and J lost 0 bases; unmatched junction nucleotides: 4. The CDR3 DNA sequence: TGTGCCAGCAGCGGGGAGGGACTCTCCTACGAGCAGTACTTC. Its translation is CASSGEGLSYEQYF.

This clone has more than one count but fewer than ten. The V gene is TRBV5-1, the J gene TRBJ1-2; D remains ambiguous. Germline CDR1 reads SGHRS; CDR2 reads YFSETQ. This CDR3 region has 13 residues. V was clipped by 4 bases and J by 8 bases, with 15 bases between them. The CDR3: CASSPADALGYTF. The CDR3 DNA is TGCGCCAGCAGCCCTGCCGACGCGTTGGGCTACACCTTC.

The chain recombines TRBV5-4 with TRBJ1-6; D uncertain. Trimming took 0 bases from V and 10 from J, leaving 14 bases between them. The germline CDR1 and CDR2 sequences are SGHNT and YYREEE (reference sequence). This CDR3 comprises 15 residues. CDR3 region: CASSLAWETPSPLHF. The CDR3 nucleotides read TGTGCCAGCAGCTTGGCATGGGAGACCCCATCACCCCTCCACTTT.

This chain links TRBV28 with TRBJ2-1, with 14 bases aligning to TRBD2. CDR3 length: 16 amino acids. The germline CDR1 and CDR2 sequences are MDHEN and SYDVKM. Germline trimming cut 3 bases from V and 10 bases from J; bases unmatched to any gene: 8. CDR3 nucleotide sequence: TGTGCCAGCAGTTTTCCGGGACTAGCGGGAGTTAAGGAGCAGTTCTTC. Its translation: CASSFPGLAGVKEQFF.